A single sample gave rise to the 3 T cell receptor beta chains below, sequenced in a study of T cell repertoires in cytomegalovirus infection. TCRdb analysed the reads with MiXCR anew, one entry per CDR3 protein. The table includes around 740,000 distinct CDR3 sequences, approximately 40% detected once. Sequenced input: PBMCs. These receptors originate from a human donor in good health (CMV status not recorded). Some clones in this sample may be carry-over from other donors' samples.

A note on this clonotype: One end of the junction varies from germline; a read error may be responsible. V is TRBV7-6 and J is TRBJ1-6; D uncertain. The CDR3 loop spans 15 amino acids. Germline assignment: CDR1 SGHVS and CDR2 FNYEAQ. The CDR3 DNA reads as TGTGCTAGGAGCGCGGCGCGTAGATATAATTCACCCCGCCACTTT. Translating it yields CARSAARRYNSPRHF.

The chain uses TRBV9 and TRBJ2-2; possible D gene TRBD2, 6 bases. Germline values: CDR1 SGDLS, CDR2 YYNGEE. The CDR3 extends over 14 amino acids. The ends were cut back, 5 bases at V and 7 bases at J, with 15 bases in the middle. The CDR3 here is CASRTRRDGGELFF. DNA for the CDR3: TGTGCCAGCAGGACTAGGAGGGACGGCGGGGAGCTGTTTTTT.

The chain's CDR3 is CATRQGVNTGELFF. As DNA, the CDR3 is TGTGCCACCAGACAGGGTGTGAACACCGGGGAGCTGTTTTTT. This chain connects TRBV24-1 to TRBJ2-2, with D perhaps matching TRBD1 (6 bases). The germline CDR1 and CDR2 sequences are KGHDR and SFDVKD. This CDR3 contains 14 residues. V was clipped by 7 bases and J by 1 base, with 9 bases between them.